The 8 T cell receptor beta chains presented below share a single source sample, sequenced in a study of shared clonotypes between healthy human individuals. Here immunoSEQ multiplex PCR was the method, and the copy in TCRdb shows in-frame clones only, minus some. The data contain more than 900,000 clones, around 78% of them seen just once; the ten biggest clones take up roughly 0.61%. The sample consisted of memory CD4+ T cells from PBMCs. Subset denoted: CD45RA-negative fraction. All receptors come from a man aged 18 to 35 in good health. Some clones in this sample may be carry-over from other donors' samples.

V usage is TRBV5-1 and J usage is TRBJ2-1; the match to TRBD2 covers 10 bases. Per germline, CDR1 SGHRS and CDR2 YFSETQ. This CDR3 comprises 17 residues. V dropped 4 bases and J dropped 0; count of bases not matched to a gene: 7. CDR3 residues: CASSPISSGSSYNEQFF. The CDR3, as DNA: TGCGCCAGCAGCCCTATATCTAGCGGGAGCTCCTACAATGAGCAGTTCTTC.

This chain joins TRBV7-2 and TRBJ2-3; no clear D gene. The CDR3 sequence is 14 residues long. CDR1 and CDR2 from the germline V gene are SGHTA and FQGNSA. V lost 1 base and J lost 6, with 11 bases in between. The chain's CDR3 is CASSLVSSGDTQYF. The CDR3 DNA reads TGTGCCAGCAGCTTAGTGTCCTCCGGTGATACGCAGTATTTT.

V gene TRBV6-5 combines with J gene TRBJ1-2; perhaps TRBD1 as D (5 bases). There are 16 residues in the CDR3. Per the germline V gene, CDR1 is MNHEY and CDR2 is SVGAGI. Trimming pared 0 bases from V and 2 bases from J, leaving 13 bases between. CDR3 sequence reads: CASSYSPGTENYGYTF. CDR3 DNA sequence: TGTGCCAGCAGTTACTCCCCCGGGACGGAAAACTATGGCTACACCTTC.

With respect to this clone: The identical CDR3 is also encoded by other nucleotide sequences in the sample. The V call is TRBV7-2, the J call TRBJ2-5; weak D call: TRBD1 (6 bases). Trimming shortened V by 5 bases and J by 4 bases, and 11 bases separated the two germline ends. CDR3 length: 13 residues. Germline CDR1 and CDR2: SGHTA and FQGNSA. DNA for the CDR3: TGTGCCAGCAGCCGCACAGGGAGAGAGACCCAGTACTTC. It yields the protein CASSRTGRETQYF.

This clone was detected only a few times. The chain is built from TRBV2 and TRBJ2-5, with D perhaps given as TRBD1 or TRBD2 (5 bases each). With 3 bases removed from V and 5 bases from J, the gap between germline ends came to 10 bases. The CDR3 extends over 13 amino acids. Germline CDR1 reads SNHLY; CDR2 reads FYNNEI. CDR3 coding DNA: TGTGCCAGCAGTGACGTCGGGGCTGAGACCCAGTACTTC. This encodes CASSDVGAETQYF.

The rearrangement links TRBV11-3 to TRBJ2-1; TRBD2 aligns across 12 bases. CDR3 length: 16 residues. V trimming: 5 bases; J trimming: 3 bases; junction bases outside the gene matches: 5. CDR1 is SGHNT, CDR2 YENEEA, per germline. DNA for the CDR3: TGTGCCAGCAGCCGTAGACTAGCGGGAGACTACAATGAGCAGTTCTTC. Protein product: CASSRRLAGDYNEQFF.

A few counts support this clone. The chain couples TRBV7-8 to TRBJ1-1; D gene ambiguous. With 1 base removed from V and 1 base from J, the gap between germline ends came to 10 bases. The CDR3 spans 15 residues. Germline CDR1 SGHVS, CDR2 FQNEAQ. The CDR3 DNA reads TGTGCCAGCAGCTTAGGGCGGTACAGGAACACTGAAGCTTTCTTT. Amino acids: CASSLGRYRNTEAFF.

The chain employs TRBV4-1 and TRBJ2-7; D remains unclear. Deletions cut 2 bases from V and 4 bases from J, with 9 bases between. The CDR3 is made up of 13 amino acids. Germline-derived CDR1 and CDR2 are MGHRA and YSYEKL. The CDR3 bases are TGCGCCAGCAGCCAATTCGGTCAATACGAGCAGTACTTC. This sequence encodes CASSQFGQYEQYF.